Listed below are T cell receptor beta chains from one sample, sequenced in a study of blood T cell repertoires in COVID-19. Libraries were prepared by immunoSEQ multiplex PCR; TCRdb keeps only in-frame clonotypes and omits some of them. The sample includes 61,000 or so clones, around 80% of them seen just once. The sample consisted of peripheral blood. Receptors originate from a woman in her 70s with acute or convalescent COVID-19. Both conserved end residues are part of each CDR3. A D gene is named only where the DNA matches it firmly. Size values are once, few and many counts, or a class for expanded clones, and some rows have none.

v_call	clone_size	j_call	d_call	cdr3_aa	cdr3_nt
TRBV2	NA	TRBJ2-7	TRBD1	CASRDLTGESYEQYF	TGTGCCAGCAGGGATCTGACAGGGGAATCCTACGAGCAGTACTTC
TRBV15	NA	TRBJ2-7	NA	CATSRDLQTGSYEQYF	TGTGCCACCAGCAGAGATTTACAGACCGGCTCCTACGAGCAGTACTTC
TRBV19	few	TRBJ1-1	TRBD1	CASSSIRQGAGRTEAFF	TGTGCCAGTAGTTCCATTAGACAGGGGGCCGGGAGAACTGAAGCTTTCTTT
TRBV11-3	NA	TRBJ2-3	TRBD2	CASSPVGQGTTSGGSDTQYF	TGTGCCAGCAGCCCCGTTGGACAGGGAACGACTAGCGGGGGGTCAGATACGCAGTATTTT
TRBV2	NA	TRBJ1-5	NA	CASREGQGVKSNQPQHF	TGTGCCAGCAGGGAGGGGCAGGGTGTTAAGAGCAATCAGCCCCAGCATTTT
TRBV9	NA	TRBJ2-3	NA	CASSVAGGEPTGTQYF	TGTGCCAGCAGCGTAGCGGGCGGGGAGCCCACCGGTACGCAGTATTTT
TRBV5-1	once	TRBJ2-2	NA	CASSDRAVKNTGELFF	TGCGCCAGCAGCGACCGCGCGGTTAAGAACACCGGGGAGCTGTTTTTT
TRBV10-3	NA	TRBJ2-2	NA	CAISESTPGELFF	TGTGCCATCAGTGAGTCGACTCCCGGGGAGCTGTTTTTT
TRBV13	few	TRBJ2-7	TRBD2	CASSLRRGAPHEQYF	TGTGCCAGCAGCTTAAGGCGGGGGGCCCCCCACGAGCAGTACTTC
TRBV2	NA	TRBJ1-2	TRBD1	CASSGLGQGAGGYTF	TGTGCCAGCAGTGGTCTCGGACAGGGGGCTGGAGGCTACACCTTC
TRBV19	NA	TRBJ2-4	NA	CASSRTPNRDRNIQYF	TGTGCCAGTAGTCGTACGCCGAACAGGGATAGAAACATTCAGTACTTC
TRBV19	NA	TRBJ1-5	TRBD1	CASSRTGGNQPQHF	TGTGCCAGTAGTCGGACAGGGGGCAATCAGCCCCAGCATTTT
TRBV28	few	TRBJ1-1	NA	CASSFSPGSVAEAFF	TGTGCCAGCAGTTTTTCCCCAGGGTCAGTCGCTGAAGCTTTCTTT
TRBV28	NA	TRBJ1-4	TRBD1	CASSTGTGLGANEKLFF	TGTGCCAGCAGTACCGGGACAGGGCTAGGGGCTAATGAAAAACTGTTTTTT
TRBV12-3/TRBV12-4	NA	TRBJ1-2	NA	CASSPEGRYGYTF	TGTGCCAGCAGTCCGGAGGGGCGGTATGGCTACACCTTC
TRBV24-1	few	TRBJ1-2	NA	CATSEPGTKEESYTF	TGTGCCACCAGTGAGCCCGGGACAAAAGAGGAAAGCTACACCTTC
TRBV19	few	TRBJ1-4	TRBD1	CASSKGQDNEKLFF	TGTGCCAGTAGTAAGGGACAGGACAATGAAAAACTGTTTTTT
TRBV18	few	TRBJ2-5	NA	CASSLLRETQYF	TGTGCCAGCTCACTCTTACGGGAGACCCAGTACTTC
TRBV9	NA	TRBJ1-5	NA	CASSVKTSRGTSNQPQHF	TGTGCCAGCAGCGTAAAGACCTCACGGGGGACGAGCAATCAGCCCCAGCATTTT
TRBV6-5	NA	TRBJ1-2	NA	CASRPPAGGRKGYTF	TGTGCCAGCAGGCCTCCGGCCGGGGGGCGCAAGGGCTACACCTTC
TRBV7-9	NA	TRBJ1-4	NA	CASSFRATNEKLFF	TGTGCCAGCAGCTTTAGAGCAACTAATGAAAAACTGTTTTTT
TRBV2	NA	TRBJ1-2	TRBD1	CASRHGGQGFYGYTF	TGTGCCAGCAGGCACGGGGGACAGGGATTCTATGGCTACACCTTC
TRBV29-1	NA	TRBJ1-4	TRBD1	CSVTGDSLNEKLFF	TGCAGCGTAACAGGGGACAGCCTAAATGAAAAACTGTTTTTT
TRBV5-1	once	TRBJ1-1	TRBD1	CASRYTGDPLNTEAFF	TGCGCCAGCAGGTATACAGGGGACCCCCTGAACACTGAAGCTTTCTTT
TRBV28	NA	TRBJ1-2	TRBD1	CASRWTGDSGYTF	TGTGCCAGCAGATGGACAGGGGATAGTGGCTACACCTTC
TRBV30	NA	TRBJ1-4	NA	CAWSLDRREKLFF	TGTGCCTGGAGTTTAGACAGGAGGGAAAAACTGTTTTTT
TRBV7-2	NA	TRBJ2-1	TRBD2	CASSLSGGGAWNEQFF	TGTGCCAGCAGCTTGAGTGGCGGGGGGGCTTGGAATGAGCAGTTCTTC
TRBV7-9	NA	TRBJ1-1	NA	CASSLYGANTEAFF	TGTGCCAGCAGCTTATATGGAGCGAACACTGAAGCTTTCTTT
TRBV11-2	NA	TRBJ2-1	NA	CASSLKSGNEQFF	TGTGCCAGCAGCTTAAAGTCGGGGAATGAGCAGTTCTTC